Presented here are 9 T cell receptor beta chains from one specimen sequenced in a study of technical replicates of blood from a few donors. Assay used: immunoSEQ multiplex PCR; TCRdb lists only in-frame clones, some missing. The table includes roughly 80,000 clones, about 91% detected once. Sequenced input: T cells isolated from PBMCs. The origin of the receptors is a human donor in good health.

V usage is TRBV6-1 and J usage is TRBJ1-2; the D is unclear. V was clipped by 5 bases and J by 8 bases, with 18 bases between them. Per the germline V gene, CDR1 is MNHNS and CDR2 is SASEGT. The CDR3 length is 14 residues. As DNA, the CDR3 is TGTGCCAGCAGTATCCCGCAGCGGTCTAACGGCTACACCTTC. Residues: CASSIPQRSNGYTF.

V and J are TRBV30 and TRBJ2-7, with 9 bases aligning to TRBD1. The V gene's germline CDR1 is GTSNPN and CDR2 SVGIG (reference sequence). The CDR3 contains 13 residues. The ends lost 5 bases at V and 2 bases at J; junction bases unmatched: 4. The CDR3 nucleotides are TGTGCCTGGTGGGACAGGGCTACCTACGAGCAGTACTTC. Amino acid sequence: CAWWDRATYEQYF. Looking up the rest from reference TRBV30 and TRBJ2-7 gives the full variable domain: SQTIHQWPATLVQPVGSPLSLECTVEGTSNPNLYWYRQAAGRGLQLLFYSVGIGQISSEVPQNLSASRPQDRQFILSSKKLLLSDSGFYLCAWWDRATYEQYFGPGTRLTVT.

V and J are TRBV19 and TRBJ1-5, with 9 nucleotides matching TRBD1. The trim removed 10 bases at V and 5 bases at J, leaving 12 bases unmatched. In germline, CDR1 is LNHDA, CDR2 SQIVND (reference sequence). The CDR3 loop spans 15 amino acids. CDR3 DNA: TGTGCCACCGAACCCGTGGACAGGGGAGATCAGCCCCAGCATTTT. It translates to CATEPVDRGDQPQHF.

The rearrangement uses TRBV19 and TRBJ2-3; TRBD2 matches at 11 bases. Germline trimming cut 7 bases from V and 2 bases from J; bases unmatched to any gene: 5. There are 15 residues in the CDR3. Germline assignment: CDR1 LNHDA and CDR2 SQIVND (reference sequence). This CDR3 reads CASIRTSGPTDTQYF. Here the CDR3 DNA reads TGTGCCAGTATCCGGACTAGCGGGCCCACAGATACGCAGTATTTT.

The chain links TRBV6-1 to TRBJ2-2; 12 nucleotides agree with TRBD2. CDR3 length equals 15 residues. Germline CDR1 reads MNHNS; CDR2 reads SASEGT. Trimming cost V 7 bases and J 7 bases; bases outside gene matches: 7. Written as DNA, the CDR3 is TGTGCCAGCAAGCGGACTAGCGGGACCGGCGGGGAGCTGTTTTTT. Translating it yields CASKRTSGTGGELFF.

This rearrangement joins TRBV7-9 to TRBJ2-7; the D gene is possibly TRBD2 (5 bases). CDR3 length: 14 amino acids. Germline assignment: CDR1 SEHNR and CDR2 FQNEAQ (reference sequence). Trimming removed 5 bases at V and 2 bases at J, with 13 bases between. The CDR3: CASSRTSMTYEQYF. Here the CDR3 DNA reads TGTGCCAGCAGCCGCACTAGTATGACCTACGAGCAGTACTTC.

The chain is built from TRBV11-2 and TRBJ2-5, with 8 bases fitting TRBD1. The CDR3 runs to 15 residues. CDR1 SGHAT and CDR2 FQNNGV come from the germline V gene. J was trimmed by 5 bases and V by 2 bases; bases with no gene match: 7. This CDR3 reads CASSLNTGGRETQYF. DNA of the CDR3: TGTGCCAGCAGCTTAAATACAGGGGGTAGGGAGACCCAGTACTTC.

The chain links TRBV30 to TRBJ1-5; a possible D gene is TRBD1 (6 bases). In germline, CDR1 is GTSNPN, CDR2 SVGIG (reference sequence). Deletions cut 2 bases from V and 7 bases from J, with 18 bases between. The CDR3 contains 15 residues. The DNA for the CDR3 is TGTGCCTGGAGTCGACGCAGGGGCGAAGGACAGCCCCAGCATTTT. Amino acid sequence: CAWSRRRGEGQPQHF.

This clone was seen a few times. The rearrangement joins TRBV7-2 to TRBJ1-3; the D gene is possibly TRBD1 (5 bases). The CDR3 contains 14 residues. Trimming shortened V by 7 bases and J by 8 bases, and 18 bases separated the two germline ends. Germline CDR1 is SGHTA and CDR2 is FQGNSA. In DNA form, the CDR3 reads TGTGCCAGCACCCAATACGTGGGGCCGTACACCATATATTTT. It codes for CASTQYVGPYTIYF.